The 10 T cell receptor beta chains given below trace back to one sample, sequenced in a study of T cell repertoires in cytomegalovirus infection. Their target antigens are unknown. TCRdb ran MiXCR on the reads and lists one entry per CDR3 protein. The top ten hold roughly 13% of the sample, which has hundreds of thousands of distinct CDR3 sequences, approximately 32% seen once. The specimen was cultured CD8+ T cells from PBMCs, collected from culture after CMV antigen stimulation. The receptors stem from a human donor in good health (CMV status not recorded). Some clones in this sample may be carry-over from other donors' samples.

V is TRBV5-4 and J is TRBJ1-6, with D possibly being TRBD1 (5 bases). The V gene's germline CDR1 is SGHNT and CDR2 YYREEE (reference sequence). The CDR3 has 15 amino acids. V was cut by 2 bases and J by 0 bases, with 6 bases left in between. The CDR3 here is CASSFRDSYNSPLHF. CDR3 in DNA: TGTGCCAGCAGCTTCAGGGACTCCTATAATTCACCCCTCCACTTT.

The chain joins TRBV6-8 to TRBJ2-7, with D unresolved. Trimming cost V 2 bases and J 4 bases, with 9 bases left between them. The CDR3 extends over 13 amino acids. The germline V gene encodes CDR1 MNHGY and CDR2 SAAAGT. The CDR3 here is CASSYRATYEQYV. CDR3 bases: TGTGCCAGCAGTTACAGGGCTACATACGAGCAGTACGTC.

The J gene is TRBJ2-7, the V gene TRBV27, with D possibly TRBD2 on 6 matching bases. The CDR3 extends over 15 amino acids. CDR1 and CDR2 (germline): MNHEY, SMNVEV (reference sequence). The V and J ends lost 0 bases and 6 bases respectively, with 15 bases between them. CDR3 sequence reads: CASSLSFQGGGEQYF. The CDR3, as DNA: TGTGCCAGCAGTTTATCCTTCCAGGGAGGCGGCGAGCAGTACTTC.

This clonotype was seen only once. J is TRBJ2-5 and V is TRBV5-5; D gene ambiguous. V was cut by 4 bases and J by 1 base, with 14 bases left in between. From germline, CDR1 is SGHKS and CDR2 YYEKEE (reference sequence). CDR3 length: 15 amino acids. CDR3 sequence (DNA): TGTGCCAGCAGCCCCCTGAACTATGTCCAAGAGACCCAGTACTTC. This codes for CASSPLNYVQETQYF.

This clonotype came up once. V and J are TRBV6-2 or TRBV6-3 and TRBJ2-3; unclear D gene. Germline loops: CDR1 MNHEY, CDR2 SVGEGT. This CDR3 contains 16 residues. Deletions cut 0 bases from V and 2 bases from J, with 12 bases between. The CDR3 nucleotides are TGTGCCAGCAGTTACTCGGTTTCGGTAGTCACAGATACGCAGTATTTT. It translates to CASSYSVSVVTDTQYF.

CDR3 sequence reads: CATLTGTEAFF. Here the CDR3 DNA reads TGTGCCACCCTTACGGGGACTGAAGCTTTCTTT. This chain joins TRBV6-1 and TRBJ1-1, with unresolved D. Trimming cost V 10 bases and J 5 bases, with 11 bases left between them. This CDR3 spans 11 amino acids. Per the germline V gene, CDR1 is MNHNS and CDR2 is SASEGT.

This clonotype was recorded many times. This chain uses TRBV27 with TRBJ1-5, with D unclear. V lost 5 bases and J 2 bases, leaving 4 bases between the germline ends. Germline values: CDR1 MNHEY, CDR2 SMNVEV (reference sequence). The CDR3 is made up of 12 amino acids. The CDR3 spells CASSRGNQPQHF. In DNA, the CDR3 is TGTGCCAGCAGTAGGGGCAATCAGCCCCAGCATTTT.

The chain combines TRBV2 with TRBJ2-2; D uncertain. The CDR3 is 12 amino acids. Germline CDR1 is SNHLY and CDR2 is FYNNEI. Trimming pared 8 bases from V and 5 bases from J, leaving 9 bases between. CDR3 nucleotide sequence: TGTGCCAGCTTCCGAGTTACCGGGGAGCTGTTTTTT. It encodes CASFRVTGELFF.

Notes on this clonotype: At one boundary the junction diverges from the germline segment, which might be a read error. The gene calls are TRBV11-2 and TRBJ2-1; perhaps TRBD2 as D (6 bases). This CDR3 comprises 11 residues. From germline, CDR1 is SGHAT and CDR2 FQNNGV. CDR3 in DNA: TGTGCCAGCAGCTTCGGCGGGGACGGGTCCTTC. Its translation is CASSFGGDGSF.

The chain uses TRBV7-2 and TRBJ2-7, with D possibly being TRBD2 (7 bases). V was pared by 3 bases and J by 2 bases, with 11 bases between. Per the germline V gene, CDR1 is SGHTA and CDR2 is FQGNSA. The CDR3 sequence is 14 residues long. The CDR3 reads CASSFRGAPYEQYF. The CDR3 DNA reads TGTGCCAGCAGCTTCCGGGGGGCCCCCTACGAGCAGTACTTC.